This T cell receptor beta chain was documented in a study of cytomegalovirus exposure and HLA in healthy donors. Libraries were prepared by immunoSEQ multiplex PCR; TCRdb keeps only in-frame clonotypes and omits some of them. Of 150,000 to 200,000 clones listed, around nine tenths are singletons. CDR3 length: 15 residues. With V trimmed by 0 bases and J by 3 bases, 3 bases remained unmatched. Germline V gene lookup returns CDR1 MNHNS and CDR2 SASEGT. V and J are TRBV6-1 and TRBJ1-2; 8 positions match TRBD1. Sequencing was done on a sample of PBMCs. The clonotype was recovered from a woman under 40 in good health and CMV-seronegative. The chain's CDR3 is CASSEAGQVDYGYTF. In nucleotides, the CDR3 is TGTGCCAGCAGTGAAGCGGGACAGGTGGACTATGGCTACACCTTC.